This T cell receptor beta chain was captured by sequencing in a study of molecular identifiers for immune sequencing clone quantification. Study information: In replicates, RNA taken from about 20,000 or 100,000 naive CD8 cells was divided five ways, and four portions underwent sequencing.

Library preparation followed earlier protocols using designated TCR primers. TCRdb re-derived calls from the PCR reads in MiXCR, one entry per CDR3 protein. Here the sample spans 50,000 or so distinct CDR3 sequences, almost 25% being singletons. Comment on this clonotype: The antigen is not known.

Findings and caveats of the study: Over 99% of effector molecules, yet under 1% of naive-cell molecules, were held by clones above 20 RNA copies. Spiked Jurkat TCR RNA equal to one cell could reportedly be picked out among one million naive cells.

The source material was naive CD8+ T cells from blood, with Jurkat cell RNA spiked in. Noted subset: FACS-sorted CD8+CD4-CCR7+CD45RA+ naive T cells. The source is a human donor in good health. Some libraries in this study had Jurkat cell RNA spiked in.

The CDR3 loop reads CASSPSGGFSYNEQFF. The CDR3 DNA follows: TGTGCCAGCAGCCCCTCAGGGGGTTTTTCCTACAATGAGCAGTTCTTC. The genes are TRBV3-1 and TRBJ2-1, with 7 bases matching TRBD1. Trimming removed 4 bases from V and 1 base from J; junction bases left unmatched: 7. Germline assignment: CDR1 LGHDT and CDR2 YNNKEL (reference sequence). The CDR3 covers 16 residues.